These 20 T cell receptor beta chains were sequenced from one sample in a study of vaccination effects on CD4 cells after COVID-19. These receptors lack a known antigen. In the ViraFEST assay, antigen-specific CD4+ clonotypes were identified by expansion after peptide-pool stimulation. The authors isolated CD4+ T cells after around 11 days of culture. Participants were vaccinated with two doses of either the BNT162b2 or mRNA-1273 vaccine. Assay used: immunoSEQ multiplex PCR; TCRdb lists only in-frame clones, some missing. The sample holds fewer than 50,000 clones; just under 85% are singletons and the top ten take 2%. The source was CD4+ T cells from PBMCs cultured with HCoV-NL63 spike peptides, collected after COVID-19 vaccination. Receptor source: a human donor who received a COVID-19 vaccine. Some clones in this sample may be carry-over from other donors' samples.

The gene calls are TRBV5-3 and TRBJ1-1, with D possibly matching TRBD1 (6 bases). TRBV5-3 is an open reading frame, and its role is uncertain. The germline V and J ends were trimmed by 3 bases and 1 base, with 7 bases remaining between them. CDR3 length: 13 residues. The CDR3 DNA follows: TGTGCCAGAAGCTGGGGACAGAACACTGAAGCTTTCTTT. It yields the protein CARSWGQNTEAFF.

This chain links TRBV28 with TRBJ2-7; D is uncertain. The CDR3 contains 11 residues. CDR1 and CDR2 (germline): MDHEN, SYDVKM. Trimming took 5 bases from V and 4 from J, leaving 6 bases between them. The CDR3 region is CASSHRYEQYV. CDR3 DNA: TGTGCCAGCAGTCATCGTTACGAGCAGTACGTC.

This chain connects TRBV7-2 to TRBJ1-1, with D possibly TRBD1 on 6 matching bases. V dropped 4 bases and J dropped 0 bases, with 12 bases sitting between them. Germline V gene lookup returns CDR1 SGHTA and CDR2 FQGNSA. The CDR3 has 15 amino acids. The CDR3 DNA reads TGTGCCAGCAGCTCCTTTCCAGGGGTGAACACTGAAGCTTTCTTT. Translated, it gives CASSSFPGVNTEAFF.

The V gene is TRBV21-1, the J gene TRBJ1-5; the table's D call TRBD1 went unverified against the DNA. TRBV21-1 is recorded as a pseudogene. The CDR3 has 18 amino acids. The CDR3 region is CASSKWGRADSSNQPQHF. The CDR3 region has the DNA TGTGCCAGCAGCAAATGGGGCAGGGCCGACTCTAGCAATCAGCCCCAGCATTTT.

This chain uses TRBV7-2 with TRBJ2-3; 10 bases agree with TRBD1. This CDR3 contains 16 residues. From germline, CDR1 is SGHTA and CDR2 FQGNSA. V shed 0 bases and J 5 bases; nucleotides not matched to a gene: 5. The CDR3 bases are TGTGCCAGCAGCTTAGCCGGGACAGGGGCTGGAGATACGCAGTATTTT. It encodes CASSLAGTGAGDTQYF. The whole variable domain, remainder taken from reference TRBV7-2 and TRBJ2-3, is GAGVSQSPSNKVTEKGKDVELRCDPISGHTALYWYRQSLGQGLEFLIYFQGNSAPDKSGLPSDRFSAERTGGSVSTLTIQRTQQEDSAVYLCASSLAGTGAGDTQYFGPGTRLTVL.

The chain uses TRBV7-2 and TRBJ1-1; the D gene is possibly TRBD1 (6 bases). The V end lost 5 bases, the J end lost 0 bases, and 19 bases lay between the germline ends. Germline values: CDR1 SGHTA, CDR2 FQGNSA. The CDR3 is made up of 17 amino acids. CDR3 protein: CASSPGAEKTMNTEAFF. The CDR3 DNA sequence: TGTGCCAGCAGCCCAGGGGCAGAAAAAACCATGAACACTGAAGCTTTCTTT.

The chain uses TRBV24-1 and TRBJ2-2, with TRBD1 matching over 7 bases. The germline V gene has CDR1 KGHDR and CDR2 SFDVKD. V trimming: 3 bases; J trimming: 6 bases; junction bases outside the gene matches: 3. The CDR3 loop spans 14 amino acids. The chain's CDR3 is CATSDVQGSGELFF. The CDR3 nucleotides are TGTGCCACCAGTGATGTACAGGGGTCCGGGGAGCTGTTTTTT.

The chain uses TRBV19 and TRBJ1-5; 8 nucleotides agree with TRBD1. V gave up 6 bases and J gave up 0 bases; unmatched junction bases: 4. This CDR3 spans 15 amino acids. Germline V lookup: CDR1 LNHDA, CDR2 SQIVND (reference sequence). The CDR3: CASSGTGYSNQPQHF. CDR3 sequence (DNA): TGTGCCAGTAGCGGGACAGGTTATAGCAATCAGCCCCAGCATTTT.

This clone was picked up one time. CDR3 bases: TGTGCCAGCAGGAAGAGGGGTGAGGGGATTGGCACTGAAGCTTTCTTT. This encodes CASRKRGEGIGTEAFF. The chain recombines TRBV7-2 with TRBJ1-1, with D tentatively TRBD1 (5 bases). The V end lost 6 bases, the J end lost 4 bases, and 21 bases lay between the germline ends. This CDR3 comprises 16 residues. Per the germline V gene, CDR1 is SGHTA and CDR2 is FQGNSA.

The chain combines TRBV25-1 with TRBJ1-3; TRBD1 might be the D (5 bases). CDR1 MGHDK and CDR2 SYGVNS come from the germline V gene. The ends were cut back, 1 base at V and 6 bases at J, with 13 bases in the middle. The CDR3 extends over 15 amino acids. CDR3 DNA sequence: TGTGCCAGCAGTGAATCTCTGGGACTAGCAAACACCATATATTTT. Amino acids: CASSESLGLANTIYF.

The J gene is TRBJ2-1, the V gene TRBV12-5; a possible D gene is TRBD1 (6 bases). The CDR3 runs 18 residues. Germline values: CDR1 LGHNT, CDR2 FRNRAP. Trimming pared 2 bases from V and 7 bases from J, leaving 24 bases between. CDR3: CASGLPTSGTPPDNEQFF. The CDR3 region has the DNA TGTGCTAGTGGTTTGCCCACCTCGGGGACACCCCCAGATAATGAGCAGTTCTTC.

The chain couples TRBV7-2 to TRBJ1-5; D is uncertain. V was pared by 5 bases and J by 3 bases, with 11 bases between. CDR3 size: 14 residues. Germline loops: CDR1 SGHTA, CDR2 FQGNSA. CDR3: CASSPGNDNQPQHF. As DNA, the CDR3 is TGTGCCAGCAGCCCTGGGAACGACAATCAGCCCCAGCATTTT.

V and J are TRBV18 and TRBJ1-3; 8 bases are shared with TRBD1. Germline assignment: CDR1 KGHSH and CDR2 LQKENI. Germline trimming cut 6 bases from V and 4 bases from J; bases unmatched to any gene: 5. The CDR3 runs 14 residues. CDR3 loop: CASSPRTGGNTIYF. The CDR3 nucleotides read TGTGCCAGCTCCCCCCGGACAGGGGGAAACACCATATATTTT.

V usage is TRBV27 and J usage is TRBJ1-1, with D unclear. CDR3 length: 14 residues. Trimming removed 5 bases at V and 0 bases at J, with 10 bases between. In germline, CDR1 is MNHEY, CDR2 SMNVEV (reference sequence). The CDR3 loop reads CASSPQTLNTEAFF. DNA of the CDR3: TGTGCCAGCAGTCCCCAGACCCTGAACACTGAAGCTTTCTTT.

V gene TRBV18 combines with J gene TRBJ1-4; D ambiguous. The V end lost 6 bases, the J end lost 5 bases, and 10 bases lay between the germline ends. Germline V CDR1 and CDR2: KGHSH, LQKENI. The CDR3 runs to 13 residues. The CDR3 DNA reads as TGTGCCAGCTCGACGGTTTGGAATGAAAAACTGTTTTTT. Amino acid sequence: CASSTVWNEKLFF.

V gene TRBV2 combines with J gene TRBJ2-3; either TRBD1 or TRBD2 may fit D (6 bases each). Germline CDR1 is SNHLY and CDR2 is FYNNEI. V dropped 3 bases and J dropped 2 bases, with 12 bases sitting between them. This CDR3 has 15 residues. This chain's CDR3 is CASSDTGANTDTQYF. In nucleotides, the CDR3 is TGTGCCAGCAGTGATACGGGGGCTAACACAGATACGCAGTATTTT. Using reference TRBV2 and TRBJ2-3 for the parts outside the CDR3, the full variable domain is EPEVTQTPSHQVTQMGQEVILRCVPISNHLYFYWYRQILGQKVEFLVSFYNNEISEKSEIFDDQFSVERPDGSNFTLKIRSTKLEDSAMYFCASSDTGANTDTQYFGPGTRLTVL.

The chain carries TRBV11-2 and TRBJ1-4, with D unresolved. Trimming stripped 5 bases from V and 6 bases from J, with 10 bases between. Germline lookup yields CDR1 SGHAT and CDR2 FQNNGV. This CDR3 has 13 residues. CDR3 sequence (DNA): TGTGCCAGCAGCCCTCGGAGGGATGAAAAACTGTTTTTT. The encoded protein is CASSPRRDEKLFF. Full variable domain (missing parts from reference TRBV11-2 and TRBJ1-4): EAGVAQSPRYKIIEKRQSVAFWCNPISGHATLYWYQQILGQGPKLLIQFQNNGVVDDSQLPKDRFSAERLKGVDSTLKIQPAKLEDSAVYLCASSPRRDEKLFFGSGTQLSVL.

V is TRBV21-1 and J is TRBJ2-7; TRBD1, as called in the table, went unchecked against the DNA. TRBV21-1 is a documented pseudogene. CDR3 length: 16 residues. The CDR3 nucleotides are TGTGCCAGCAGCGGGGAACCCTTGGACAGGGTCTACGAGCAGTACGTC. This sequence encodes CASSGEPLDRVYEQYV.

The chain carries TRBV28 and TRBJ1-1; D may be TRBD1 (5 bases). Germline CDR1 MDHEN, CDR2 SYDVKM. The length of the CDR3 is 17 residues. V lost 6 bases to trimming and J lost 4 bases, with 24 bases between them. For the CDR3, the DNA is TGTGCCAGCAGCCCGACAGTGTATGTCCGGTGGGGCACTGAAGCTTTCTTT. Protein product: CASSPTVYVRWGTEAFF.

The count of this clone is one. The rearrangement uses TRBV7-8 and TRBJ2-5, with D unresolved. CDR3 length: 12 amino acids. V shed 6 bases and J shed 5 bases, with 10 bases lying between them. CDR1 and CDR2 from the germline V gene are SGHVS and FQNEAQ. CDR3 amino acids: CASRAAGETQYF. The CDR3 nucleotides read TGTGCCAGCAGGGCCGCCGGCGAGACCCAGTACTTC.